This TCR beta chain was identified during a study of CD4 T cells in relation to SARS-CoV-2 and coronaviruses. The ends were cut back, 4 bases at V and 2 bases at J, with 11 bases in the middle. Germline values: CDR1 GTSNPN, CDR2 SVGIG (reference sequence). The CDR3 loop spans 14 amino acids. Profiling relied on immunoSEQ multiplex PCR, and the TCRdb table lists in-frame clones only, not all of them. The table records 35,000 or so clones, around three quarters of them present only once. Findings of the study overall: Monoreactive clones expanded significantly more to SARS-CoV-2 than crossreactive clones did.

In regard to this clone: The antigen is undetermined.

The chain links TRBV30 to TRBJ2-2, with a possible D match to TRBD1 (6 bases). This TCR came from an adult with COVID-19. Sequencing input: memory CD4+ T cells from PBMCs, cultured in vitro. The CDR3 loop is CAWMRTANTGELFF. The CDR3 DNA reads TGTGCCTGGATGCGGACAGCAAACACCGGGGAGCTGTTTTTT.